These 2 T cell receptor beta chains were sequenced from one sample in a study of blood T cells in healthy people across ages. Primers used in a second PCR of about 6 to 11 cycles were a sample-barcoded 5' primer and a J-beta primer mix. TCRdb processed the 5' RACE reads anew with MiXCR; each CDR3 protein has one entry. The sample lists 1.8 million or so distinct CDR3 sequences; approximately 39% were seen once. Sequenced: blood. The receptor set was obtained from a human donor in good health.

The chain joins TRBV12-5 to TRBJ2-1, with a tentative D call TRBD2 (6 bases). From germline, CDR1 is LGHNT and CDR2 FRNRAP. Deletions cut 0 bases from V and 8 bases from J, with 14 bases between. The length of the CDR3 is 15 residues. Written as DNA, the CDR3 is TGTGCTAGTGGTTTGGTGGAGGGCGTCAGGGATGAGCAGTTCTTC. Translation: CASGLVEGVRDEQFF. Complete variable domain (other parts from reference TRBV12-5 and TRBJ2-1): DARVTQTPRHKVTEMGQEVTMRCQPILGHNTVFWYRQTMMQGLELLAYFRNRAPLDDSGMPKDRFSAEMPDATLATLKIQPSEPRDSAVYFCASGLVEGVRDEQFFGPGTRLTVL.

Only a few counts were recorded for this clonotype. The V and J genes are TRBV9 and TRBJ1-5; D is undetermined. The CDR3 totals 13 residues. V was cut by 2 bases and J by 8 bases, with 11 bases left in between. Germline values: CDR1 SGDLS, CDR2 YYNGEE. The CDR3 loop is CASSVRPSEPQHF. DNA of the CDR3: TGTGCCAGCAGCGTTCGACCGAGTGAGCCCCAGCATTTT.